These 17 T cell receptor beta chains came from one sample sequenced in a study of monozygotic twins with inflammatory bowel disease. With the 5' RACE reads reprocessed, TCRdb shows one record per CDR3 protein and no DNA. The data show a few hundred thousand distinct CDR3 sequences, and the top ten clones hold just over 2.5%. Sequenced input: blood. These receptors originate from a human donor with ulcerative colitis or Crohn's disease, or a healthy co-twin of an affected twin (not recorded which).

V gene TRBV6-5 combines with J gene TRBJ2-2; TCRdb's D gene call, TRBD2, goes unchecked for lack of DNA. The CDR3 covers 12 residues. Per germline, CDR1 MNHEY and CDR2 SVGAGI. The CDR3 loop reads CASSSGAGELFF.

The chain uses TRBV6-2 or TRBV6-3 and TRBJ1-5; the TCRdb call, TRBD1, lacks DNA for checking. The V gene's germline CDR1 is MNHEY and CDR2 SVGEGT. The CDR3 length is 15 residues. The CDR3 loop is CASRTYGTGHQPQHF.

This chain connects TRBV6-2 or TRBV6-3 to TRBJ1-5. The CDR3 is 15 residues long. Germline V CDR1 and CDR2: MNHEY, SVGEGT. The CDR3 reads CASSYSGISNQPQHF.

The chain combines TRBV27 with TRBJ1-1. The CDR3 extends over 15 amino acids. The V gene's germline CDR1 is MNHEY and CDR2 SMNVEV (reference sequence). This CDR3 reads CASRRAQVLNTEAFF.

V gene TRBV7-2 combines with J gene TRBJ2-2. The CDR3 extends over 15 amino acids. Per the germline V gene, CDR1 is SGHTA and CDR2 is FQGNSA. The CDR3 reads CASSSARTNTGELFF. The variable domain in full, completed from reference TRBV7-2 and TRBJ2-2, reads GAGVSQSPSNKVTEKGKDVELRCDPISGHTALYWYRQSLGQGLEFLIYFQGNSAPDKSGLPSDRFSAERTGGSVSTLTIQRTQQEDSAVYLCASSSARTNTGELFFGEGSRLTVL.

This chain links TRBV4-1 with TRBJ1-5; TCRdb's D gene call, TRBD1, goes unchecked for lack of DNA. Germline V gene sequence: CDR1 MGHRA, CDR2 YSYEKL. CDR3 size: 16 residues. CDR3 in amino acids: CASSQDLDRPNQPQHF.

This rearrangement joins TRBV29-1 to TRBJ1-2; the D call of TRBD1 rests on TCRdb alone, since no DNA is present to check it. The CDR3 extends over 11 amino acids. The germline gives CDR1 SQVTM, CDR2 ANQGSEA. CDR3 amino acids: CSGWPEGGYTF.

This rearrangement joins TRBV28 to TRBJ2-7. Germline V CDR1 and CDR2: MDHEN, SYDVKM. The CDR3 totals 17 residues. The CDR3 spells CASSSIRHGTVSYEQYF.

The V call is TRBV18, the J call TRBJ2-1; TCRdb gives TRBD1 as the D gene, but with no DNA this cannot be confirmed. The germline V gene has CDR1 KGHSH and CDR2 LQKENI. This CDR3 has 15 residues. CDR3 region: CASRGTGVTYNEQFF. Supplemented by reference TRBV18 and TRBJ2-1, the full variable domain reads NAGVMQNPRHLVRRRGQEARLRCSPMKGHSHVYWYRQLPEEGLKFMVYLQKENIIDESGMPKERFSAEFPKEGPSILRIQQVVRGDSAAYFCASRGTGVTYNEQFFGPGTRLTVL.

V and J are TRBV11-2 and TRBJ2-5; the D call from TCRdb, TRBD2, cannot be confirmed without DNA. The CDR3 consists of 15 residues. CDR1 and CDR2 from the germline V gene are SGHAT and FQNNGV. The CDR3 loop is CASSSIPSGRQTQYF.

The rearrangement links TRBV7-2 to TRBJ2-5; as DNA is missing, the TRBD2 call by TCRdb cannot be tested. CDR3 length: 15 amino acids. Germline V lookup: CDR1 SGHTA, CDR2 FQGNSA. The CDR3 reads CASSPGGGTQETQYF.

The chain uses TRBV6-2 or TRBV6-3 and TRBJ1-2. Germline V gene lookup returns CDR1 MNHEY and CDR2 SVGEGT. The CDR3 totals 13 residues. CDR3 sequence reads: CASSQGRVYGYTF.

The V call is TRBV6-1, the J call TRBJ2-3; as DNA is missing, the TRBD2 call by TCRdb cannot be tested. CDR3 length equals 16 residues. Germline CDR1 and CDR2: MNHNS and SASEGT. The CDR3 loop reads CASSTLAGVSTDTQYF.

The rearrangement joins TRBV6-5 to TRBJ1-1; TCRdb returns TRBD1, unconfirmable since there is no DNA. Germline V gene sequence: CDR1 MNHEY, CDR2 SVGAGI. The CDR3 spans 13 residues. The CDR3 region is CASSYEGQAEAFF.

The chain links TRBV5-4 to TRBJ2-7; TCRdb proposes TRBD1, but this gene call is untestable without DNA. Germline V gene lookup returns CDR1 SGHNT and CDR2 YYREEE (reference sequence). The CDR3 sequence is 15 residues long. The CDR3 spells CASSSRDRATYEQYF.

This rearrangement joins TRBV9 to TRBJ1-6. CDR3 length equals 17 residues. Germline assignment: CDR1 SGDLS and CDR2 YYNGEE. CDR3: CASSVAHDLSRNSPLHF.

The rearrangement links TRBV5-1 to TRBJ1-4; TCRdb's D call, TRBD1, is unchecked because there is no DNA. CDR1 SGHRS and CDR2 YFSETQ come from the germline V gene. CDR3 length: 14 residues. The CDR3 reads CASREQGATEKLFF.